A single sample is the source of the 18 T cell receptor beta chains below, sequenced in a study of radiotherapy plus CTLA-4 blockade in lung cancer. Clones were read by immunoSEQ multiplex PCR, and TCRdb kept only the in-frame ones, dropping some. The table has 65,000 to 95,000 clones, 80% to 90% seen once. The sequencing used peripheral blood, collected from a patient treated with radiotherapy plus ipilimumab. The receptors here all came from a human donor with non-small cell lung cancer that progressed on radiotherapy plus ipilimumab.

V usage is TRBV28 and J usage is TRBJ1-4; 9 bases are a match to TRBD1. This CDR3 region has 14 residues. V was clipped by 8 bases and J by 7 bases; unmatched bases: 8. Germline V lookup: CDR1 MDHEN, CDR2 SYDVKM. CDR3 sequence (DNA): TGTGCCAGCCAAAGGGGGGACAGGGCTGAAAAACTGTTTTTT. It codes for CASQRGDRAEKLFF.

The rearrangement uses TRBV2 and TRBJ1-4, with D tentatively TRBD1 (5 bases). V gave up 4 bases and J gave up 8 bases, with 11 bases separating them. Germline CDR1 reads SNHLY; CDR2 reads FYNNEI. This CDR3 spans 13 amino acids. The CDR3 loop is CASSGSEGEKLFF. For the CDR3, the DNA is TGTGCCAGCAGTGGATCTGAGGGGGAAAAACTGTTTTTT.

The chain has TRBV7-9 and TRBJ2-4; 8 positions agree with TRBD1. The V and J ends lost 5 bases and 6 bases, in that order; junction bases with no gene match: 9. The CDR3 runs to 15 residues. Per the germline V gene, CDR1 is SEHNR and CDR2 is FQNEAQ (reference sequence). The CDR3 loop is CASSAGQGSGNIQYF. Here the CDR3 DNA reads TGTGCCAGCAGCGCTGGACAGGGCTCGGGAAACATTCAGTACTTC. The full variable domain, in which reference TRBV7-9 and TRBJ2-4 provide the parts outside the CDR3, is DTGVSQNPRHKITKRGQNVTFRCDPISEHNRLYWYRQTLGQGPEFLTYFQNEAQLEKSRLLSDRFSAERPKGSFSTLEIQRTEQGDSAMYLCASSAGQGSGNIQYFGAGTRLSVL.

The chain employs TRBV9 and TRBJ2-2; 12 positions agree with TRBD2. J gave up 4 bases and V 4 bases, and 8 bases lay outside the gene matches. CDR3 length: 17 amino acids. Germline CDR1 and CDR2: SGDLS and YYNGEE. The CDR3 DNA reads TGTGCCAGCAGCACTAGACTAGCGGGAGTTAGCACCGGGGAGCTGTTTTTT. Amino acid sequence: CASSTRLAGVSTGELFF.

In its sample, this clone was seen a few times. The chain couples TRBV28 to TRBJ1-2; the D gene is possibly TRBD1 (5 bases). The CDR3 is 15 amino acids. V was cut by 7 bases and J by 3 bases, with 18 bases left in between. Looked up from germline, CDR1 is MDHEN and CDR2 is SYDVKM. The CDR3 DNA is TGTGCCAGCAATGGGGAAACGGGGCTAGACTATGGCTACACCTTC. Translation: CASNGETGLDYGYTF.

The J gene is TRBJ1-1, the V gene TRBV28; 9 bases are shared with TRBD1. Germline loops: CDR1 MDHEN, CDR2 SYDVKM. The V segment lost 6 bases and the J segment 1 base; nucleotides outside the gene matches: 3. The CDR3 runs to 14 residues. The CDR3 DNA is TGTGCCAGCAGCTTGGACAGGGGGAACACTGAAGCTTTCTTT. This sequence encodes CASSLDRGNTEAFF.

V gene TRBV19 combines with J gene TRBJ2-2; perhaps TRBD1 as D (6 bases). Germline V gene sequence: CDR1 LNHDA, CDR2 SQIVND (reference sequence). V was shortened by 5 bases and J by 4 bases, with 11 bases between the two germline ends. The CDR3 sequence is 14 residues long. The CDR3 loop reads CASSSGQLTGELFF. For the CDR3, the DNA is TGTGCCAGTAGTTCGGGACAACTCACCGGGGAGCTGTTTTTT.

This clone occurred once. V usage is TRBV2 and J usage is TRBJ1-2; no definite D call. Trimming left V 9 bases short and J 4 bases short, with 18 bases between. Germline CDR1 and CDR2: SNHLY and FYNNEI. There are 14 residues in the CDR3. CDR3 sequence reads: CARGSSRPFYGYTF. Written as DNA, the CDR3 is TGTGCCAGGGGATCATCGCGGCCATTCTATGGCTACACCTTC.

This clone was observed a single time. The rearrangement links TRBV29-1 to TRBJ2-1; TRBD1 matches 9 bases. Germline V gene data show CDR1 as SQVTM and CDR2 as ANQGSEA. The V segment lost 8 bases and the J segment 4 bases; nucleotides outside the gene matches: 6. The CDR3 length is 13 residues. CDR3 protein: CSYGTGTYNEQFF. The CDR3 bases are TGCAGCTACGGGACAGGGACTTACAATGAGCAGTTCTTC.

V and J are TRBV29-1 and TRBJ2-1; 7 bases line up with TRBD2. V lost 4 bases and J lost 0; bases outside the gene matches: 6. The CDR3 runs 15 residues. CDR1 SQVTM and CDR2 ANQGSEA come from the germline V gene. The CDR3, as DNA: TGCAGCGTTGCCGCGGGAGCGAGCTCCTACAATGAGCAGTTCTTC. Encoded protein: CSVAAGASSYNEQFF.

The gene calls are TRBV19 and TRBJ1-2, with D tentatively TRBD1 (6 bases). Trimming pared 7 bases from V and 6 bases from J, leaving 12 bases between. Germline V lookup: CDR1 LNHDA, CDR2 SQIVND (reference sequence). CDR3 length: 12 amino acids. This CDR3 reads CASTNQGHGYTF. The CDR3 DNA reads as TGTGCCAGTACCAATCAGGGGCATGGCTACACCTTC.

The V gene is TRBV27, the J gene TRBJ2-1, with TRBD1 identical over 8 bases. V lost 8 bases, J lost 2 bases, and 5 bases stayed unmatched. CDR3 length: 14 residues. CDR1 is MNHEY, CDR2 SMNVEV, per germline (reference sequence). The CDR3 region is CASGQGATYNEQFF. CDR3 coding DNA: TGTGCCAGCGGTCAGGGGGCCACCTACAATGAGCAGTTCTTC.

This chain joins TRBV19 and TRBJ1-1; TRBD1 aligns across 7 bases. V dropped 6 bases and J dropped 0; count of bases not matched to a gene: 4. Germline CDR1 reads LNHDA; CDR2 reads SQIVND (reference sequence). This CDR3 contains 14 residues. In DNA, the CDR3 is TGTGCCAGTAGGTCGACAGGGATGAACACTGAAGCTTTCTTT. Its translation is CASRSTGMNTEAFF. The variable domain in full, with the rest retrieved from reference TRBV19 and TRBJ1-1, is DGGITQSPKYLFRKEGQNVTLSCEQNLNHDAMYWYRQDPGQGLRLIYYSQIVNDFQKGDIAEGYSVSREKKESFPLTVTSAQKNPTAFYLCASRSTGMNTEAFFGQGTRLTVV.

The chain uses TRBV2 and TRBJ2-3; no definite D call. Germline CDR1 reads SNHLY; CDR2 reads FYNNEI. CDR3 length: 14 amino acids. Trimming took off 5 bases at V and 0 bases at J, with 9 bases between the two ends. The CDR3 region has the DNA TGTGCCAGCAGTCCCCTAGACAGCACAGATACGCAGTATTTT. This translates into CASSPLDSTDTQYF.

This clone has just a few counts. The chain has TRBV11-2 and TRBJ1-1; no firm D call. The CDR3 length is 12 residues. V dropped 3 bases and J dropped 1 base, with 3 bases sitting between them. CDR1 and CDR2 from the germline V gene are SGHAT and FQNNGV. In nucleotides, the CDR3 is TGTGCCAGCAGCTTTGGGAACACTGAAGCTTTCTTT. Translation: CASSFGNTEAFF. Using reference TRBV11-2 and TRBJ1-1 for the parts outside the CDR3, the full variable domain is EAGVAQSPRYKIIEKRQSVAFWCNPISGHATLYWYQQILGQGPKLLIQFQNNGVVDDSQLPKDRFSAERLKGVDSTLKIQPAKLEDSAVYLCASSFGNTEAFFGQGTRLTVV.

A remark on this clone: Other DNA sequences in the sample encode the same CDR3. V gene TRBV7-9 combines with J gene TRBJ2-7, with TRBD1 identical over 10 bases. CDR1 SEHNR and CDR2 FQNEAQ come from the germline V gene (reference sequence). Germline trimming cut 4 bases from V and 6 bases from J; bases unmatched to any gene: 6. The CDR3 is made up of 14 amino acids. Here the CDR3 reads CASSYTGQGSEQYF. The CDR3 bases are TGTGCCAGCAGCTATACGGGACAGGGGTCCGAGCAGTACTTC.

The chain employs TRBV27 and TRBJ2-1, with D perhaps matching TRBD1 or TRBD2 (5 bases each). Trimming stripped 2 bases from V and 3 bases from J, with 11 bases between. The germline gives CDR1 MNHEY, CDR2 SMNVEV (reference sequence). The CDR3 loop spans 15 amino acids. DNA of the CDR3: TGTGCCAGCAGTTTAAGTGGGGGAAGCTACAATGAGCAGTTCTTC. Translation: CASSLSGGSYNEQFF.

CDR3 protein: CAAGQGNEQFF. CDR3 nucleotides: TGTGCCGCGGGACAGGGCAATGAGCAGTTCTTC. This chain uses TRBV15 with TRBJ2-1; TRBD1 aligns across 9 bases. Unmatched junction bases numbered 2, after V lost 11 bases and J lost 6 bases. The germline V gene encodes CDR1 LNHNV and CDR2 YYDKDF (reference sequence). The CDR3 has 11 amino acids.